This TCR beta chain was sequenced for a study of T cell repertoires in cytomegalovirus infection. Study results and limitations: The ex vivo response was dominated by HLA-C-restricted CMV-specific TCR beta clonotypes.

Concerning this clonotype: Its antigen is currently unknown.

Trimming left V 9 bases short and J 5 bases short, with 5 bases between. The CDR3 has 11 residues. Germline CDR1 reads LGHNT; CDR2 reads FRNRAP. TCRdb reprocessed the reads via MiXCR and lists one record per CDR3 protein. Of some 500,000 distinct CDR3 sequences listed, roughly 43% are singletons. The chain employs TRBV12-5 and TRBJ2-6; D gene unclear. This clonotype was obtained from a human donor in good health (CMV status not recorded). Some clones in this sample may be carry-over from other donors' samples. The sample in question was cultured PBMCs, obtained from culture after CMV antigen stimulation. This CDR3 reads CASPWANVLTF. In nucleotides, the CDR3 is TGTGCTAGCCCCTGGGCCAACGTCCTGACTTTC.